This T cell receptor beta chain was identified during a study of T cells after yellow fever vaccination. Study-level background: Fractions low in cell number were prepared with SMART-Seq v4 Ultra Low Input. Study conclusions and caveats: Abundant clonotypes from the bulk population could have been carried over as contaminants into FACS-sorted repertoires. Reappearance after the booster was seen for most primary-vaccination clones, at 95% to 97% CD4 and more than 80% CD8.

This clonotype has at least ten counts. Antigen: not known. The CDR3 is made up of 14 amino acids. V was cut by 8 bases and J by 2 bases, with 16 bases left in between. Germline-derived CDR1 and CDR2 are MNHEY and SMNVEV (reference sequence). They built TCR cDNA with 5'RACE template switching, a step that put in a universal primer site and UMIs. Each CDR3 protein is one row after TCRdb ran MiXCR on the 5' RACE reads. The data show about 350,000 distinct CDR3 sequences, with around 8.1% seen just once and 15% to 20% held by the top ten. The V and J genes are TRBV27 and TRBJ2-7; D is undetermined. This material consisted of PBMCs, taken roughly seven weeks after the first yellow fever vaccination. This clonotype originated in a man between 18 and 35 years old who received the YFV17D yellow fever vaccine. CDR3 nucleotides: TGTGCCAGCCGAGAAGCGCAGCCACCCTACGAGCAGTACTTC. Its translation: CASREAQPPYEQYF.